The rows below give T cell receptor beta chains drawn from one sample of a study of T cells expressing NK-cell markers. TCRdb reprocessed the 5' RACE reads and keeps a single row for each CDR3 protein, giving no DNA. The table counts around 470,000 distinct CDR3 sequences; roughly 1.4% lies in the top ten. What was sequenced was blood T cells: a sorted CD56 or NKG2C T cell subset, CD4+ or CD8+ T cells, or bulk PBMC T cells (not recorded which). The origin of the receptors is a woman aged 50 to 60 in good health. The CDR3 runs from the conserved cysteine through the conserved F or W. Fields, in order: CDR3 protein, V gene, J gene.

cdr3_aa: CASSSSGTGKKLFF; v_call: TRBV4-1; j_call: TRBJ1-4
cdr3_aa: CASRDAGLVEEAFF; v_call: TRBV27; j_call: TRBJ1-1
cdr3_aa: CASIHKAAGPTGELFF; v_call: TRBV7-9; j_call: TRBJ2-2
cdr3_aa: CASSPSGLRTDTQYF; v_call: TRBV4-1; j_call: TRBJ2-3
cdr3_aa: CASSLGRSRESLRDTQYF; v_call: TRBV5-4; j_call: TRBJ2-3
cdr3_aa: CASSTGDSEAFF; v_call: TRBV11-2; j_call: TRBJ1-1
cdr3_aa: CAISTGGSYVYTF; v_call: TRBV24-1; j_call: TRBJ1-2
cdr3_aa: CASSVRRGLAGGTTSYNEQFF; v_call: TRBV12-3/TRBV12-4; j_call: TRBJ2-1
cdr3_aa: CASSLTRTATYEQYF; v_call: TRBV5-1; j_call: TRBJ2-7
cdr3_aa: CASSLWGDGGRAGGELFF; v_call: TRBV3-1; j_call: TRBJ2-2
cdr3_aa: CASSDPYFPGIQYF; v_call: TRBV6-4; j_call: TRBJ2-4
cdr3_aa: CASSLVGTGVYEQYF; v_call: TRBV7-2; j_call: TRBJ2-7
cdr3_aa: CASSFRDPKRANEQFF; v_call: TRBV11-2; j_call: TRBJ2-1
cdr3_aa: CASSRLQYNEQFF; v_call: TRBV5-1; j_call: TRBJ2-1
cdr3_aa: CASSSTGKLFF; v_call: TRBV12-3/TRBV12-4; j_call: TRBJ1-4
cdr3_aa: CASSGQGAVGYTF; v_call: TRBV2; j_call: TRBJ1-2
cdr3_aa: CSVNVGGLNTEAFF; v_call: TRBV29-1; j_call: TRBJ1-1
cdr3_aa: CASSITYSTDTQYF; v_call: TRBV19; j_call: TRBJ2-3
cdr3_aa: CASSAARSTEAFF; v_call: TRBV19; j_call: TRBJ1-1
cdr3_aa: CATSRDRRQPQHF; v_call: TRBV15; j_call: TRBJ1-5
cdr3_aa: CASSRRGGSGNTIYF; v_call: TRBV2; j_call: TRBJ1-3
cdr3_aa: CSLRMSNQPQHF; v_call: TRBV20-1; j_call: TRBJ1-5
cdr3_aa: CASSYSRQAISYEQYF; v_call: TRBV6-2/TRBV6-3; j_call: TRBJ2-7
cdr3_aa: CASSPKGHSYEQYF; v_call: TRBV7-9; j_call: TRBJ2-7
cdr3_aa: CATSRDPFGSRYF; v_call: TRBV15; j_call: TRBJ2-5
cdr3_aa: CSVEDRGKRGLAGVPSTDTQYF; v_call: TRBV29-1; j_call: TRBJ2-3
cdr3_aa: CSDGTLGDTQYF; v_call: TRBV20-1; j_call: TRBJ2-3
cdr3_aa: CASTLTGPVNTEAFF; v_call: TRBV7-2; j_call: TRBJ1-1
cdr3_aa: CASRSGTLRWYF; v_call: TRBV28; j_call: TRBJ2-3
cdr3_aa: CASSSTSTDTQYF; v_call: TRBV5-1; j_call: TRBJ2-3
cdr3_aa: CAWSVFLGYTF; v_call: TRBV30; j_call: TRBJ1-2
cdr3_aa: CASSWGLAGVEATQYF; v_call: TRBV5-1; j_call: TRBJ2-3
cdr3_aa: CASSELKGPAGTQYF; v_call: TRBV2; j_call: TRBJ2-5
cdr3_aa: CASRSGGKQKETQYF; v_call: TRBV7-2; j_call: TRBJ2-5
cdr3_aa: CATSTSPGNTIYF; v_call: TRBV15; j_call: TRBJ1-3
cdr3_aa: CASRKLTSGRNEQFF; v_call: TRBV2; j_call: TRBJ2-1
cdr3_aa: CASPASGRARQETQYF; v_call: TRBV2; j_call: TRBJ2-5
cdr3_aa: CASSDGITLEAFF; v_call: TRBV25-1; j_call: TRBJ1-1
cdr3_aa: CASSSRGGAGGDTQYF; v_call: TRBV11-2; j_call: TRBJ2-3
cdr3_aa: CASSRSGVKSSYNEQFF; v_call: TRBV7-8; j_call: TRBJ2-1
cdr3_aa: CASSYPGLAGVNEQFF; v_call: TRBV5-4; j_call: TRBJ2-1
cdr3_aa: CASSLDRVAHNEQFF; v_call: TRBV11-2; j_call: TRBJ2-1
cdr3_aa: CSARVLGTQYF; v_call: TRBV20-1; j_call: TRBJ2-5
cdr3_aa: CASRTTGGTQYF; v_call: TRBV12-3/TRBV12-4; j_call: TRBJ2-3
cdr3_aa: CASSLRGQPDYGYTF; v_call: TRBV5-1; j_call: TRBJ1-2
cdr3_aa: CASSEADVKQETQYF; v_call: TRBV6-1; j_call: TRBJ2-5
cdr3_aa: CSARAGQGSLVTSSGANVLTF; v_call: TRBV20-1; j_call: TRBJ2-6
cdr3_aa: CASSLESRETQYF; v_call: TRBV11-3; j_call: TRBJ2-5
cdr3_aa: CSVEGGQGGYGYTF; v_call: TRBV29-1; j_call: TRBJ1-2
cdr3_aa: CASRRQGKKETQYF; v_call: TRBV12-3/TRBV12-4; j_call: TRBJ2-5
cdr3_aa: CASSLAGIRFF; v_call: TRBV5-1; j_call: TRBJ2-1
cdr3_aa: CAWRVTGGGIEQFF; v_call: TRBV30; j_call: TRBJ2-1
cdr3_aa: CSVPTGLSNQPQHF; v_call: TRBV29-1; j_call: TRBJ1-5
cdr3_aa: CASTIDGHSPLHF; v_call: TRBV3-1; j_call: TRBJ1-6
cdr3_aa: CASSPVGPGPGELFF; v_call: TRBV6-5; j_call: TRBJ2-2
cdr3_aa: CASSLFRRTGQDFYNEQFF; v_call: TRBV5-1; j_call: TRBJ2-1